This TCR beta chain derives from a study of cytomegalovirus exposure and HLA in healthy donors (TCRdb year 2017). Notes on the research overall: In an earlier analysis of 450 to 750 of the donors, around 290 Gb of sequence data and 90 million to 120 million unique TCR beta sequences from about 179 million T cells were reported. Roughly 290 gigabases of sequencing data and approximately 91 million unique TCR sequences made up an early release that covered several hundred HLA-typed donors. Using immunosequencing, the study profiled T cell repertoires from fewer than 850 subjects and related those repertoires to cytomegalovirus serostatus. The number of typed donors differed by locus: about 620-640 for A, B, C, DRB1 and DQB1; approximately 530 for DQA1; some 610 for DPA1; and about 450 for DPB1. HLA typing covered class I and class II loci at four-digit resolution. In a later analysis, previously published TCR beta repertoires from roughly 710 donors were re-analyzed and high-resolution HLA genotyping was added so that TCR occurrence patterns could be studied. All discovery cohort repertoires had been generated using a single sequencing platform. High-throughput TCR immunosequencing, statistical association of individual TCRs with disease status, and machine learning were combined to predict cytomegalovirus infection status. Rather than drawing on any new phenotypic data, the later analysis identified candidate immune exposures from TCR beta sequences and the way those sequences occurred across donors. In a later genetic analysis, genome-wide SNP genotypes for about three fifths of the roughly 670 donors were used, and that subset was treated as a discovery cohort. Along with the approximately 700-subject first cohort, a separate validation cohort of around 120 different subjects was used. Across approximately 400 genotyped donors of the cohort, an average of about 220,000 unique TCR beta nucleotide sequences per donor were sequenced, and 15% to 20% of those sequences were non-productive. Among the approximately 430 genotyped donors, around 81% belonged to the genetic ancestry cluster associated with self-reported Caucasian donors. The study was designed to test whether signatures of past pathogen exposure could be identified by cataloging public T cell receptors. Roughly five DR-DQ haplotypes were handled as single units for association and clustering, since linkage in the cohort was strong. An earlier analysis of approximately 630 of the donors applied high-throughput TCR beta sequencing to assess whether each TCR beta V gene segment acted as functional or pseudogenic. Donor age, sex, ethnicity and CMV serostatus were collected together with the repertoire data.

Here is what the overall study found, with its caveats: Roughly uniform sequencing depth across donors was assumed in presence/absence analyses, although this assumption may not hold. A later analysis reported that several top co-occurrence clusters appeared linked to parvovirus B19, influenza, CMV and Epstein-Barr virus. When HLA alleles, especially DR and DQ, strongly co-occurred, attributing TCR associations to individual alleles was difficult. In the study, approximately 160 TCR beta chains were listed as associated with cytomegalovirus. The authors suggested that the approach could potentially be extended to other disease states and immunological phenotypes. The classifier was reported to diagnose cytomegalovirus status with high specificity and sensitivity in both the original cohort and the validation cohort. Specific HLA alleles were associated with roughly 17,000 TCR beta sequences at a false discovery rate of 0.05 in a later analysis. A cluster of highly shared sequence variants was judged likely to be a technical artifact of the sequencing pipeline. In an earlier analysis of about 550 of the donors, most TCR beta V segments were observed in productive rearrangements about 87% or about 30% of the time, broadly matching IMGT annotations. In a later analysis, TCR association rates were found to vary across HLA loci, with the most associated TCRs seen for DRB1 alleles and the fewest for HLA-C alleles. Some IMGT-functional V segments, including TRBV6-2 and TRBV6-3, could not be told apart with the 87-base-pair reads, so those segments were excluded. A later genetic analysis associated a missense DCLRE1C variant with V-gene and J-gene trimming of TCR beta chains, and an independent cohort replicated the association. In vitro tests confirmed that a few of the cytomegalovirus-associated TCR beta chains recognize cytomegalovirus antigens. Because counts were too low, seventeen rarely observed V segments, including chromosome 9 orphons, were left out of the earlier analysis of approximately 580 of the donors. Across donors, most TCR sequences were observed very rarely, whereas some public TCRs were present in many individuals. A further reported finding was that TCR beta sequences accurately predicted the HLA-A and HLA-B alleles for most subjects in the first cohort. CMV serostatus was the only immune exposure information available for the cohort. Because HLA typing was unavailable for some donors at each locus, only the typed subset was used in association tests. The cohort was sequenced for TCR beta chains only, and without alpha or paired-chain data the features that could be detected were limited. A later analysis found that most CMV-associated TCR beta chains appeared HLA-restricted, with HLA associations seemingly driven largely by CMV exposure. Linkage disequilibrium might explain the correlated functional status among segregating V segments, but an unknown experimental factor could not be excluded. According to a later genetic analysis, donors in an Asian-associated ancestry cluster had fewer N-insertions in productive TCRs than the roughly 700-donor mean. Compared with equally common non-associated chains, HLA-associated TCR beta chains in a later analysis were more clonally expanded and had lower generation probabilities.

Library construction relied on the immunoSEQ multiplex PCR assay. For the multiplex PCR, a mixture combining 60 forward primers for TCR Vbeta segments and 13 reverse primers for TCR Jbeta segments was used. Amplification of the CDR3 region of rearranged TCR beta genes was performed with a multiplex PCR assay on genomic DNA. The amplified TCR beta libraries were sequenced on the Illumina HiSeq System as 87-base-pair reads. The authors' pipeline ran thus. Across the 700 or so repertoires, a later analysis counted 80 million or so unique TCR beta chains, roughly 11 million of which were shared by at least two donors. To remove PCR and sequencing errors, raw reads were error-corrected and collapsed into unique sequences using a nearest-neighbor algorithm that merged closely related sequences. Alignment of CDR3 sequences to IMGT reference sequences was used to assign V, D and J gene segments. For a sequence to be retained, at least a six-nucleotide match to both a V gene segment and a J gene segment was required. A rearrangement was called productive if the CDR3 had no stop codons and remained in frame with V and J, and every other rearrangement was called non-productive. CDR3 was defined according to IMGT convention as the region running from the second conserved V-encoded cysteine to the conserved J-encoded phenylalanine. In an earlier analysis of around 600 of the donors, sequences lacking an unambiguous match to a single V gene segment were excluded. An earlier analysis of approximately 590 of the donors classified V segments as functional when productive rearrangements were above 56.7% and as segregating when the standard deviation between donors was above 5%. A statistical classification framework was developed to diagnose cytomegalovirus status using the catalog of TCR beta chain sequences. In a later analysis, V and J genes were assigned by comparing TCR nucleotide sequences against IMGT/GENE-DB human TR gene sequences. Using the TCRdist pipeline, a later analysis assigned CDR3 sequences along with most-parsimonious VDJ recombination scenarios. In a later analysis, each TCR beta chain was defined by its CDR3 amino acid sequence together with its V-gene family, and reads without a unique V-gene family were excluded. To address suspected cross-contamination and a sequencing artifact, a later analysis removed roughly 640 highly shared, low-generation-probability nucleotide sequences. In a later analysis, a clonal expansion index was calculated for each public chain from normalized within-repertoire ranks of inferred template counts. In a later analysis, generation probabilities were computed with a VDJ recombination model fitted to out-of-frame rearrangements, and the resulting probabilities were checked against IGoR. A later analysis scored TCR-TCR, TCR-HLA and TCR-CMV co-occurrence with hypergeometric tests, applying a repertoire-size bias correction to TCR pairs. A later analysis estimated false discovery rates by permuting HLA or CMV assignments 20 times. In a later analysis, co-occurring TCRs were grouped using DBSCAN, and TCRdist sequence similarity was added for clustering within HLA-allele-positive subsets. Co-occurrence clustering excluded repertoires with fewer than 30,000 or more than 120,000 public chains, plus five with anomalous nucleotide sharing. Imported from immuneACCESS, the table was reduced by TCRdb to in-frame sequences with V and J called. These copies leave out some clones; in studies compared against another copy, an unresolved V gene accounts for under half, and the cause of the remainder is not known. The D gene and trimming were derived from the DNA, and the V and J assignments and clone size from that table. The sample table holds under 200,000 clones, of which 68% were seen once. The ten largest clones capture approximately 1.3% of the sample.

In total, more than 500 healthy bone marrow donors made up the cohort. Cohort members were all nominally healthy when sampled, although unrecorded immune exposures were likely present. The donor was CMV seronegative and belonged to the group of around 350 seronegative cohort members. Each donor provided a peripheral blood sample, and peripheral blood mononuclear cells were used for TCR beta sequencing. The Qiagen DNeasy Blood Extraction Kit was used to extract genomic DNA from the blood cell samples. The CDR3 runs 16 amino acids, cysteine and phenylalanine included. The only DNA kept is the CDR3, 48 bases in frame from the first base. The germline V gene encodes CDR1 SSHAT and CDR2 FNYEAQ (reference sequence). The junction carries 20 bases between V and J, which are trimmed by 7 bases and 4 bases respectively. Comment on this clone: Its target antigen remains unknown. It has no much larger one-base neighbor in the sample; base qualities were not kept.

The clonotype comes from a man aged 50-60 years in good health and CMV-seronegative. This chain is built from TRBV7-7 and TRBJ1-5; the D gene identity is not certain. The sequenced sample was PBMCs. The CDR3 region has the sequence CASTTPPPTSNQPQHF. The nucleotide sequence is TGTGCCAGCACCACTCCCCCCCCCACGTCAAATCAGCCCCAGCATTTT. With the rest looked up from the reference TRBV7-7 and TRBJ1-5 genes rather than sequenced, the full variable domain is GAGVSQSPRYKVTKRGQDVTLRCDPISSHATLYWYQQALGQGPEFLTYFNYEAQPDKSGLPSDRFSAERPEGSISTLTIQRTEQRDSAMYRCASTTPPPTSNQPQHFGDGTRLSIL.